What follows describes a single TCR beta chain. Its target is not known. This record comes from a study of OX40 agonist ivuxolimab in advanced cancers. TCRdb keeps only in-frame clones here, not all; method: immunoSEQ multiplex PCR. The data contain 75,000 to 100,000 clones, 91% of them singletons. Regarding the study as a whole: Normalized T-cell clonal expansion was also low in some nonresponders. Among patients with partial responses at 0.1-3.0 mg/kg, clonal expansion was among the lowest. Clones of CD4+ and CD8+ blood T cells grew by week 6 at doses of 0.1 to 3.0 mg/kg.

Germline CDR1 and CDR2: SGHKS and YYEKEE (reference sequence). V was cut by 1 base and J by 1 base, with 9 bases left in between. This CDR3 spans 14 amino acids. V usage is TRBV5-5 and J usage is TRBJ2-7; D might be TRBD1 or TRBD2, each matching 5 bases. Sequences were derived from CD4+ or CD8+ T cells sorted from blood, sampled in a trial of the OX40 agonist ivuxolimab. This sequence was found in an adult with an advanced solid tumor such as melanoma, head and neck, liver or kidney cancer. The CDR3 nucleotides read TGTGCCAGCAGCTTGTCAGGGAGTTCCTACGAGCAGTACTTC. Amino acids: CASSLSGSSYEQYF.